The source of this T cell receptor (beta chain) is a study of cytomegalovirus exposure and HLA in healthy donors. Whole-study findings and limits: Highly shared sequence variants in one cluster were likely a sequencing artifact. TCR beta sequences reportedly predicted most subjects' HLA-A and HLA-B alleles accurately. Donor immune exposure was known only as CMV serostatus. Published work reported that the classifier diagnosed cytomegalovirus status with high specificity and sensitivity.

PCR was performed using 60 Vbeta and 13 Jbeta primers. The assay was immunoSEQ multiplex PCR, and TCRdb's table has in-frame clones only and misses some. The sample table sets out more than 45,000 clones. Note on this clone: What it binds is not known.

V lost 0 bases and J 4 bases, leaving 18 bases between the germline ends. There are 17 residues in the CDR3. The V gene's germline CDR1 is LGHNA and CDR2 YNFKEQ. The clonotype comes from a woman aged 25 to 39 in good health and CMV-seropositive. The sequenced sample was PBMCs. V and J are TRBV4-2 and TRBJ1-2, with no clear D. Here the CDR3 reads CASSQDNSQGSGYGYTF. CDR3 bases: TGTGCCAGCAGCCAAGATAATTCCCAAGGGAGTGGCTATGGCTACACCTTC.